This entry features one TCR beta chain sequence. This clonotype was seen a few times. Its antigen has not been determined. Base qualities are not recorded, but no much larger clone differs from it by a single base. The data are from a study of post-analysis software for immune sequencing data (dated by TCRdb to about 2015). Concerning the study at large: Relapsing-remitting, secondary progressive and progressive-relapsing multiple sclerosis were recorded as disease courses, and subtype annotation was lacking for some patients. The patient repertoires were set against about 12 previously published healthy control repertoires from donors whose ages ranged from roughly 6 to 27 years. A subset of samples was prepared in parallel using single-end sample barcoding, then pooled and co-amplified after Illumina adapter ligation.

Libraries were constructed by PCR. The instrument was an Illumina HiSeq 2500. To reduce PCR and sequencing biases, unique molecular identifiers were incorporated into the TCR beta cDNA libraries. Roughly 500,000 cDNA molecules were obtained for every 1 to 10 million input T cells, so each molecule roughly corresponded to one T cell. The patient libraries were prepared and sequenced with the same protocol used for the earlier healthy control dataset. Samples belonging to the same batch were prepared together, multiplexed and sequenced on a shared HiSeq lane. From the authors' description of their analysis: MIGEC was used to process the raw barcoded reads, and molecular identifier groups with only a single read were discarded before consensus assembly and CDR3 extraction. Clonotype tables were post-analysed with VDJtools, and diversity was normalized by down-sampling all datasets to the smallest sample size. Repertoire overlap clustering matched CDR3 amino acid but not nucleotide sequences to correct batch-related cross-sample contamination. TCRdb reworked the public reads: Q25 trimming with fastp, MiXCR clone assembly, productive beta chains retained. All rows with the same CDR3 protein become a single entry with the most common DNA and genes. The V and J calls reflect TCRdb's pipeline rather than the authors' work. This sample is represented by roughly 700,000 distinct CDR3 sequences; 30% of them were singletons. The ten largest clones add up to more than 0.45% of the sample.

Broader findings and caveats from the paper: The multiple sclerosis patient group was slightly younger than the control group. Strong co-clustering of samples prepared in the same batch was shown by direct clustering with F measure, prompting a batch-effect correction. Multiple sclerosis patients had significantly lower normalized Chao1 diversity than controls, a result that suggests substantial peripheral T-cell clonal expansion.

To demonstrate the VDJtools post-analysis software, the study profiled TCR beta repertoires from the peripheral blood of around 13 young patients with multiple sclerosis. The multiple sclerosis patients were children and adolescents between roughly 6 and 17 years of age. The source of this sequence is a girl aged 5 to 17 with multiple sclerosis. Sequencing input: blood.

The encoded CDR3 is CASSSTRPDSSYNEQFF. The DNA is as follows: TGTGCCAGCAGCTCGACTCGTCCGGACAGCTCCTACAATGAGCAGTTCTTC. The sequence joins TRBV6-1 to TRBJ2-1; possibly the D gene is TRBD1, per 6 matching bases. Including the terminal cysteine and phenylalanine, the CDR3 comprises 17 residues. Solely the CDR3 DNA is kept, with 51 bases framed from the first base. The germline V gene provides CDR1 MNHNS and CDR2 SASEGT. The junction shows trimming of 6 bases on V and 0 bases on J, plus 18 bases between the germline ends.